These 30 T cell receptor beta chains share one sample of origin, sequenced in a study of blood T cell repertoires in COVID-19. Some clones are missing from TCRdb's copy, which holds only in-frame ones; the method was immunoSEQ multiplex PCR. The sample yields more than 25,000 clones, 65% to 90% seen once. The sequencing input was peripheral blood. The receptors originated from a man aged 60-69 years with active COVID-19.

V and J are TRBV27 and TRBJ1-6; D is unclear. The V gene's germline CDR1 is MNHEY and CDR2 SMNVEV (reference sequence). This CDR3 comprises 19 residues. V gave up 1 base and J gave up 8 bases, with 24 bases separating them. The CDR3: CASSLWASPSFLEDSPLHF. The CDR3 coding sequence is TGTGCCAGCAGTTTATGGGCTTCCCCATCATTCCTTGAAGATTCACCCCTCCACTTT.

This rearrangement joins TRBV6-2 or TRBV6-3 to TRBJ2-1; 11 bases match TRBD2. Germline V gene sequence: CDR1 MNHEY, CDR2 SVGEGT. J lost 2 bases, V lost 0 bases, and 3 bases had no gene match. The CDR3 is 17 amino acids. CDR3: CASSYSGLAETYNEQFF. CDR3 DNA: TGTGCCAGCAGTTACTCGGGACTAGCGGAGACCTACAATGAGCAGTTCTTC.

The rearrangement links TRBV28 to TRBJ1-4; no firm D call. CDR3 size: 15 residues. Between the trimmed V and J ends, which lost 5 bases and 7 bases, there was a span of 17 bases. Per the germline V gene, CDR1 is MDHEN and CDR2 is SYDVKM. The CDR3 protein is CASSPRGNNPEKLFF. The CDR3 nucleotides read TGTGCCAGCAGTCCCCGCGGGAACAACCCTGAAAAACTGTTTTTT. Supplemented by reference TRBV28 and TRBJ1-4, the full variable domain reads DVKVTQSSRYLVKRTGEKVFLECVQDMDHENMFWYRQDPGLGLRLIYFSYDVKMKEKGDIPEGYSVSREKKERFSLILESASTNQTSMYLCASSPRGNNPEKLFFGSGTQLSVL.

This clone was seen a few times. CDR3 amino acids: CASSPGTSFYEQYF. DNA for the CDR3: TGCGCCAGCAGCCCGGGGACTAGTTTCTACGAGCAGTACTTC. This chain uses TRBV5-1 with TRBJ2-7, with 8 positions matching TRBD2. Losses at the gene ends were 4 bases for V and 3 bases for J; bases not matched to a gene: 6. CDR3 size: 14 residues. In germline, CDR1 is SGHRS, CDR2 YFSETQ.

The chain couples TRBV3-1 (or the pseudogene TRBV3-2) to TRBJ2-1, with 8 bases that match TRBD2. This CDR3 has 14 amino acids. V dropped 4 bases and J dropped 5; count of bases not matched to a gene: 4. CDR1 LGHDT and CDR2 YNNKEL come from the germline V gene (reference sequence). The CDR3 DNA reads TGTGCCAGCAGCCGGACACTAGCGGACAATGAGCAGTTCTTC. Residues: CASSRTLADNEQFF.

The CDR3 DNA follows: TGTGCCAGCAGTTCCAGGGACGCCCCGCTAGCGGGAGGCTTCAATGAGCAGTTCTTC. It specifies CASSSRDAPLAGGFNEQFF. The rearrangement links TRBV27 to TRBJ2-1, with 11 bases matching TRBD2. There are 19 residues in the CDR3. V gave up 4 bases and J gave up 6 bases; unmatched junction bases: 17. Germline V gene lookup returns CDR1 MNHEY and CDR2 SMNVEV (reference sequence).

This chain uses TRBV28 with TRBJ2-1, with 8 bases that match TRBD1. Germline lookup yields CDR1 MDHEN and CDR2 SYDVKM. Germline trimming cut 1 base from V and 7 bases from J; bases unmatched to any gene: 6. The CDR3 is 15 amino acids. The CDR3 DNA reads TGTGCCAGCAGTTTATTCCAGGGGGCAGAAAATGAGCAGTTCTTC. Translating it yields CASSLFQGAENEQFF.

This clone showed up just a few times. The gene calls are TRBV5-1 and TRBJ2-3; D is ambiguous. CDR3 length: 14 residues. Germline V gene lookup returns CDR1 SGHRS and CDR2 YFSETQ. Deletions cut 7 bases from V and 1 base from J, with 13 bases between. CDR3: CASSALGRTDTQYF. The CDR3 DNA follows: TGCGCCAGCTCCGCGCTGGGCCGCACAGATACGCAGTATTTT.

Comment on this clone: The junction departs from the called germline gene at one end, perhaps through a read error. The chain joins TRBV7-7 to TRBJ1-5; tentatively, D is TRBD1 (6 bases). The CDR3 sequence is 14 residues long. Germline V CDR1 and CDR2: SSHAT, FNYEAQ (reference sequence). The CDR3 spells CASIRRGGNQPQHF. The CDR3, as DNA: TGTGCTAGCATCCGAAGGGGGGGTAATCAGCCCCAGCATTTT.

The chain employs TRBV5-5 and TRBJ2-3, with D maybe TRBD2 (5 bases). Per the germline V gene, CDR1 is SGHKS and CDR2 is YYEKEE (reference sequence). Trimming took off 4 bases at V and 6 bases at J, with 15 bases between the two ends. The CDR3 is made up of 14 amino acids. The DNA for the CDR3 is TGTGCCAGCAGCCGAATCGGGATATTGGATACGCAGTATTTT. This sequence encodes CASSRIGILDTQYF.

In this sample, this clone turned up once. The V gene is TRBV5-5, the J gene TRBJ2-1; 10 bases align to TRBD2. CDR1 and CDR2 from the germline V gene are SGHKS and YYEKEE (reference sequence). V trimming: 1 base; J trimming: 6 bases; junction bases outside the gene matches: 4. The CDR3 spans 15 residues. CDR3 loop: CASSLSSSGSNEQFF. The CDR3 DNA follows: TGTGCCAGCAGCTTGAGTTCTAGCGGGAGCAATGAGCAGTTCTTC.

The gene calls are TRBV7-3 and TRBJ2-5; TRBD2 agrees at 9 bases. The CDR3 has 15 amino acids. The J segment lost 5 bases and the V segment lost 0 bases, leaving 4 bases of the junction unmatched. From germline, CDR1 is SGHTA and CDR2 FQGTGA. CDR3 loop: CASSLTGTSTETQYF. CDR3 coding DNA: TGTGCCAGCAGCTTAACCGGGACTAGCACGGAGACCCAGTACTTC. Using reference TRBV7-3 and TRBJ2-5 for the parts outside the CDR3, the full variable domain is GAGVSQTPSNKVTEKGKYVELRCDPISGHTALYWYRQSLGQGPEFLIYFQGTGAADDSGLPNDRFFAVRPEGSVSTLKIQRTERGDSAVYLCASSLTGTSTETQYFGPGTRLLVL.

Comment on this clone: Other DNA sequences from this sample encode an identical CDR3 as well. The CDR3 protein is CASTKDRALSYEQYF. Written as DNA, the CDR3 is TGTGCCAGCACCAAGGACAGGGCCTTGTCCTACGAGCAGTACTTC. The V gene is TRBV6-5, the J gene TRBJ2-7; TRBD1 agrees at 8 bases. The J segment lost 1 base and the V segment lost 7 bases, leaving 9 bases of the junction unmatched. The V gene's germline CDR1 is MNHEY and CDR2 SVGAGI. This CDR3 spans 15 amino acids.

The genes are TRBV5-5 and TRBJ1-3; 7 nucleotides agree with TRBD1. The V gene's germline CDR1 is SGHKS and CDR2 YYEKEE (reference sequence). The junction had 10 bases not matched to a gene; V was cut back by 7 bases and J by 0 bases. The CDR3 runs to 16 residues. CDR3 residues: CASARTGVNSGNTIYF. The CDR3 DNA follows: TGTGCCAGCGCACGTACAGGGGTGAACTCTGGAAACACCATATATTTT.

This CDR3 reads CASSTRSGSPVYEQYF. CDR3 in DNA: TGTGCCAGTAGCACCCGGAGTGGATCACCAGTCTACGAGCAGTACTTC. This sequence joins TRBV19 and TRBJ2-7; unclear D gene. Trimming took off 6 bases at V and 3 bases at J, with 21 bases between the two ends. From germline, CDR1 is LNHDA and CDR2 SQIVND (reference sequence). The CDR3 runs to 16 residues.

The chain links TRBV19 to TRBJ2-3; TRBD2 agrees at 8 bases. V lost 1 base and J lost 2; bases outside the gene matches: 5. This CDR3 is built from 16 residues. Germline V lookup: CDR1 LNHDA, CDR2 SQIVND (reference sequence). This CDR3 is CASSIGAGRATDTQYF. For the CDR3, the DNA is TGTGCCAGTAGTATAGGCGCCGGGAGGGCCACAGATACGCAGTATTTT. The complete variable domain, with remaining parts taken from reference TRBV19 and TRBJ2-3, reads DGGITQSPKYLFRKEGQNVTLSCEQNLNHDAMYWYRQDPGQGLRLIYYSQIVNDFQKGDIAEGYSVSREKKESFPLTVTSAQKNPTAFYLCASSIGAGRATDTQYFGPGTRLTVL.

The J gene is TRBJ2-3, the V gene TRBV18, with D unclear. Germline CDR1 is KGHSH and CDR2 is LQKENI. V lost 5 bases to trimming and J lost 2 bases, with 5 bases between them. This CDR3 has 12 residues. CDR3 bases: TGTGCCAGCTCAATCCTCACAGATACGCAGTATTTT. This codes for CASSILTDTQYF.

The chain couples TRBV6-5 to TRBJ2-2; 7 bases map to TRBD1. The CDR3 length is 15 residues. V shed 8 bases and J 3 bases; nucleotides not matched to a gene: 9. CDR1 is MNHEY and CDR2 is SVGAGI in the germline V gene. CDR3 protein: CASVPRQGHTGELFF. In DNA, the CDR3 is TGTGCCAGCGTTCCGAGACAGGGCCACACCGGGGAGCTGTTTTTT.

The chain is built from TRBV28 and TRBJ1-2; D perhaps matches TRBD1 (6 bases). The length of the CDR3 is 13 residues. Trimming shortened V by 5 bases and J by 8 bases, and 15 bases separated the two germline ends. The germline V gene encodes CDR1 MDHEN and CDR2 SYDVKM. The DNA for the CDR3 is TGTGCCAGCAGTGCGTCAGACGGGACAGGCTACACCTTC. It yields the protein CASSASDGTGYTF.

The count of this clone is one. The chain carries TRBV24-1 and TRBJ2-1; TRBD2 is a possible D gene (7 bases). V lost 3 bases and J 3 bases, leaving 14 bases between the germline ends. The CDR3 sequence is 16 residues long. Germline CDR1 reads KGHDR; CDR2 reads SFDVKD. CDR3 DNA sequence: TGTGCCACCAGTGATCCCCGAGGGGGGGTCTACAATGAGCAGTTCTTC. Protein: CATSDPRGGVYNEQFF.

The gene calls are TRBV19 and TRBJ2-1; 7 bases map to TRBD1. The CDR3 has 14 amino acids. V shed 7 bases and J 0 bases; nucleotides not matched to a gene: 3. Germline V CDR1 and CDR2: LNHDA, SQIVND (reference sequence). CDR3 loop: CASTRGPSYNEQFF. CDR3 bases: TGTGCCAGTACGAGGGGGCCCTCCTACAATGAGCAGTTCTTC.

CDR3 in amino acids: CASSLSGLAGSPRRETQYF. DNA of the CDR3: TGTGCCAGCAGCCTTTCGGGACTAGCGGGATCCCCACGGAGAGAGACCCAGTACTTC. The genes are TRBV3-1 (or the pseudogene TRBV3-2) and TRBJ2-5; 13 nucleotides agree with TRBD2. V shed 4 bases and J 4 bases; nucleotides not matched to a gene: 15. Per the germline V gene, CDR1 is LGHDT and CDR2 is YNNKEL (reference sequence). The CDR3 has 19 residues.

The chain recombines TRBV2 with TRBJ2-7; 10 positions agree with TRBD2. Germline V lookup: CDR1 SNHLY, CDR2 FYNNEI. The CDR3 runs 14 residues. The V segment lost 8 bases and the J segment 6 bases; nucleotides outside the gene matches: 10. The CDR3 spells CASRQLAGPLEQYF. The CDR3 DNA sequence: TGTGCCAGCCGCCAACTAGCGGGACCACTCGAGCAGTACTTC.

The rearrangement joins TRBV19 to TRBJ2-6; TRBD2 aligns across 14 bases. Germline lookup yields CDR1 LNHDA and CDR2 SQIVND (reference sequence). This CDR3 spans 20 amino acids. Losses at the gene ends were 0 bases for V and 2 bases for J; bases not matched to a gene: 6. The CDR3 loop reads CASSIDRGTSGRAGANVLTF. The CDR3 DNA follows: TGTGCCAGTAGTATAGATCGGGGGACTAGCGGGAGAGCTGGGGCCAACGTCCTGACTTTC.

In DNA form, the CDR3 reads TGCGCCAGCAGTGAGTCACGGCAGGGCATAACTCAGCAGTTCTTC. Translating it yields CASSESRQGITQQFF. The V gene is TRBV10-1, the J gene TRBJ2-1, with D possibly matching TRBD1 (5 bases). The length of the CDR3 is 15 residues. CDR1 is WNHNN, CDR2 SYGVQD, per germline (reference sequence). With 0 bases removed from V and 11 bases from J, the gap between germline ends came to 17 bases.

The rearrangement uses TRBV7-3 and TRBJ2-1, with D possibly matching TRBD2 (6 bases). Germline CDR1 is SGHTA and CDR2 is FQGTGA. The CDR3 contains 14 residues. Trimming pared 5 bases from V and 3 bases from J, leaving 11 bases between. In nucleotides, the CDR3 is TGTGCCAGCAGCCCAGGTAGCGGCTACAATGAGCAGTTCTTC. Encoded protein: CASSPGSGYNEQFF.

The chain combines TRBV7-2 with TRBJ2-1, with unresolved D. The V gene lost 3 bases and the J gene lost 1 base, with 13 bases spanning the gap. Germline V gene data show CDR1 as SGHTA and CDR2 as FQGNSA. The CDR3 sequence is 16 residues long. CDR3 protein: CASSFRGRRSYNEQFF. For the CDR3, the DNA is TGTGCCAGCAGCTTCCGCGGCCGCCGTTCCTACAATGAGCAGTTCTTC.

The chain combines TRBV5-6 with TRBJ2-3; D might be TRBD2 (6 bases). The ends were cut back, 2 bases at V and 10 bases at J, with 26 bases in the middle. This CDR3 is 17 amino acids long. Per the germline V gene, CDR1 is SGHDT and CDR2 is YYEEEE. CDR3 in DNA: TGTGCCAGCAGCTTCCTAAGTTCGGGAGTTGGGCGGTTGGCGCAGTATTTT. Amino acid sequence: CASSFLSSGVGRLAQYF.

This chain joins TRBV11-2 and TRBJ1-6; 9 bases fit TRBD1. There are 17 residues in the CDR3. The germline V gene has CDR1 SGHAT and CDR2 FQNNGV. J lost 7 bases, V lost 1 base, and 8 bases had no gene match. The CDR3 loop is CASSLGPGTGTNSPLHF. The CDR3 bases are TGTGCCAGCAGCTTAGGTCCCGGGACAGGGACAAATTCACCCCTCCACTTT.

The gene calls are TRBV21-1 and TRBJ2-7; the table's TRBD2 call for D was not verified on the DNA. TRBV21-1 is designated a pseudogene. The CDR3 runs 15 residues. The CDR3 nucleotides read TGTGCCAGCAGCCACACGGGGGGGAGGTGCTACGAGCAGTACGTC. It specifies CASSHTGGRCYEQYV.